Presented here are 20 T cell receptor beta chains from one specimen sequenced in a study of PD-L1 blockade in urothelial cancer. TCRdb's copy holds only in-frame clones and misses some; the assay was immunoSEQ multiplex PCR. The sample yields about 45,000 clones, 88% seen once. This specimen consisted of PBMCs, obtained around atezolizumab (anti-PD-L1) treatment. The receptor source for this set is a woman aged 55-70 years with urothelial cancer.

The chain carries TRBV9 and TRBJ1-1; perhaps TRBD1 as D (6 bases). The CDR3 contains 14 residues. With 2 bases removed from V and 3 bases from J, the gap between germline ends came to 11 bases. Per germline, CDR1 SGDLS and CDR2 YYNGEE. CDR3 in amino acids: CASSVTGWDTEAFF. The CDR3 DNA is TGTGCCAGCAGCGTTACAGGGTGGGACACTGAAGCTTTCTTT.

This chain joins TRBV6-1 and TRBJ1-6; D ambiguous. Germline values: CDR1 MNHNS, CDR2 SASEGT. V was clipped by 6 bases and J by 8 bases, with 14 bases between them. The CDR3 consists of 14 residues. The CDR3 loop reads CASRPTIRDSPLHF. The DNA of the CDR3 is TGTGCCAGCAGACCGACTATTAGGGATTCACCCCTCCACTTT.

This chain links TRBV20-1 with TRBJ2-1; the D is unclear. The CDR3 is made up of 10 amino acids. V lost 3 bases and J lost 9, with 6 bases in between. The germline V gene has CDR1 DFQATT and CDR2 SNEGSKA (reference sequence). CDR3 bases: TGCAGTGCTAGTATCTTTGAGCAGTTCTTC. Translating gives CSASIFEQFF.

This chain connects TRBV5-4 to TRBJ2-5; 10 bases map to TRBD1. Germline values: CDR1 SGHNT, CDR2 YYREEE (reference sequence). The CDR3 totals 15 residues. V was pared by 4 bases and J by 5 bases, with 8 bases of the junction left unmatched. CDR3 in DNA: TGTGCCAGCAGCATTCGGACAGGGGGATCGGAGACCCAGTACTTC. Its translation is CASSIRTGGSETQYF.

The chain carries TRBV5-4 and TRBJ2-7; TRBD2 matches 7 bases. This CDR3 is 14 amino acids long. CDR1 and CDR2 from the germline V gene are SGHNT and YYREEE (reference sequence). J lost 2 bases, V lost 0 bases, and 2 bases had no gene match. CDR3 DNA sequence: TGTGCCAGCAGCTTGGCGGGGGGTACCTACGAGCAGTACTTC. Its protein is CASSLAGGTYEQYF.

V and J are TRBV5-7 and TRBJ2-1, with D maybe TRBD2 (5 bases). TRBV5-7 is given ORF status, its function remaining uncertain. V gave up 3 bases and J gave up 5 bases, with 9 bases separating them. This CDR3 is 13 amino acids long. CDR3 nucleotide sequence: TGTGCCAGCAGCTGGACTTGGGACAATGAGCAGTTCTTC. As protein: CASSWTWDNEQFF.

The rearrangement joins TRBV7-8 to TRBJ2-2; possible D gene TRBD1, 6 bases. This CDR3 has 19 residues. Looked up from germline, CDR1 is SGHVS and CDR2 is FQNEAQ. V lost 5 bases and J lost 0, with 22 bases in between. The CDR3 here is CASSLQPYRDGPNTGELFF. Here the CDR3 DNA reads TGTGCCAGCAGCCTACAACCGTACAGGGATGGGCCGAACACCGGGGAGCTGTTTTTT. Full variable domain (remainder filled in from reference TRBV7-8 and TRBJ2-2): GAGVSQSPRYKVAKRGQDVALRCDPISGHVSLFWYQQALGQGPEFLTYFQNEAQLDKSGLPSDRFFAERPEGSVSTLKIQRTQQEDSAVYLCASSLQPYRDGPNTGELFFGEGSRLTVL.

Here the CDR3 DNA reads TGTGCCAGCAGCTTTGCGCCGGAGGGGCGGGGGACCCAGTACTTC. Its protein product is CASSFAPEGRGTQYF. The V and J genes are TRBV7-6 and TRBJ2-5; D possibly corresponds to TRBD2 (6 bases). The CDR3 covers 15 residues. V shed 3 bases and J shed 7 bases, with 18 bases lying between them. Germline V gene sequence: CDR1 SGHVS, CDR2 FNYEAQ.

The chain uses TRBV6-1 and TRBJ2-5; 11 bases agree with TRBD2. The germline V gene encodes CDR1 MNHNS and CDR2 SASEGT. The CDR3 is 16 amino acids. V was pared by 4 bases and J by 0 bases, with 4 bases of the junction left unmatched. The DNA for the CDR3 is TGTGCCAGCAGTGGGCCGGGACTAGCGGACCAAGAGACCCAGTACTTC. Translating gives CASSGPGLADQETQYF.

This chain links TRBV9 with TRBJ2-1; D call uncertain. The germline V and J ends were trimmed by 0 bases and 7 bases, with 11 bases remaining between them. Germline assignment: CDR1 SGDLS and CDR2 YYNGEE. The CDR3 sequence is 14 residues long. The CDR3 spells CASSVAPPSNEQFF. DNA for the CDR3: TGTGCCAGCAGCGTAGCTCCCCCCTCGAATGAGCAGTTCTTC. The variable domain in full, completed from reference TRBV9 and TRBJ2-1, reads DSGVTQTPKHLITATGQRVTLRCSPRSGDLSVYWYQQSLDQGLQFLIQYYNGEERAKGNILERFSAQQFPDLHSELNLSSLELGDSALYFCASSVAPPSNEQFFGPGTRLTVL.

V gene TRBV4-3 combines with J gene TRBJ2-5, with 10 bases aligning to TRBD1. The V and J ends lost 4 bases and 6 bases, in that order; junction bases with no gene match: 8. This CDR3 has 15 amino acids. Germline loops: CDR1 LGHNA, CDR2 YSLEER. Written as DNA, the CDR3 is TGCGCCAGCAGCCTATACCGGGACAGGGGACAGACCCAGTACTTC. This sequence encodes CASSLYRDRGQTQYF.

The chain has TRBV4-3 and TRBJ2-7, with 9 bases matching TRBD1. The CDR3 contains 15 residues. Germline trimming cut 0 bases from V and 3 bases from J; bases unmatched to any gene: 3. Germline CDR1 LGHNA, CDR2 YSLEER. The CDR3 loop is CASSQDRDRVYEQYF. Written as DNA, the CDR3 is TGCGCCAGCAGCCAAGACCGGGACAGGGTCTACGAGCAGTACTTC.

CDR3 sequence: CASSDGLGTEAFF. The CDR3 coding sequence is TGCGCCAGCAGCGACGGGTTGGGCACTGAAGCTTTCTTT. The rearrangement joins TRBV5-1 to TRBJ1-1; D is undetermined. CDR3 length: 13 amino acids. Trimming cost V 4 bases and J 4 bases, with 11 bases left between them. Germline-derived CDR1 and CDR2 are SGHRS and YFSETQ.

This chain connects TRBV4-1 to TRBJ2-7; TRBD1 matches 8 bases. V dropped 3 bases and J dropped 1; count of bases not matched to a gene: 5. Germline V CDR1 and CDR2: MGHRA, YSYEKL. This CDR3 contains 15 residues. This chain's CDR3 is CASSHVDRGSYEQYF. In DNA, the CDR3 is TGCGCCAGCAGCCATGTTGACAGGGGATCCTACGAGCAGTACTTC.

The table lists this clone with a count of one. The rearrangement links TRBV13 to TRBJ2-3; 12 bases line up with TRBD1. V dropped 5 bases and J dropped 5; count of bases not matched to a gene: 5. The germline gives CDR1 PRHDT, CDR2 FYEKMQ (reference sequence). The CDR3 loop spans 15 amino acids. CDR3 protein: CASSAGTGGEDTQYF. The CDR3 DNA is TGTGCCAGCAGCGCCGGGACAGGGGGCGAAGATACGCAGTATTTT. Variable domain in full (rest from reference TRBV13 and TRBJ2-3): AAGVIQSPRHLIKEKRETATLKCYPIPRHDTVYWYQQGPGQDPQFLISFYEKMQSDKGSIPDRFSAQQFSDYHSELNMSSLELGDSALYFCASSAGTGGEDTQYFGPGTRLTVL.

The chain recombines TRBV7-9 with TRBJ1-1; weak D call: TRBD1 (5 bases). The CDR3 runs 15 residues. Germline V lookup: CDR1 SEHNR, CDR2 FQNEAQ (reference sequence). V lost 3 bases to trimming and J lost 3 bases, with 14 bases between them. This chain's CDR3 is CASSFQGAVDTEAFF. DNA of the CDR3: TGTGCCAGCAGCTTCCAAGGGGCAGTTGACACTGAAGCTTTCTTT.

V usage is TRBV9 and J usage is TRBJ2-1; 8 bases map to TRBD2. V gave up 0 bases and J gave up 2 bases; unmatched junction bases: 10. Germline V CDR1 and CDR2: SGDLS, YYNGEE. The CDR3 runs 18 residues. CDR3 region: CASSVALAGGTAYNEQFF. DNA for the CDR3: TGTGCCAGCAGCGTAGCATTGGCGGGGGGCACCGCCTACAATGAGCAGTTCTTC.

The chain combines TRBV20-1 with TRBJ2-5; D is ambiguous. Trimming shortened V by 6 bases and J by 5 bases, and 10 bases separated the two germline ends. CDR1 and CDR2 from the germline V gene are DFQATT and SNEGSKA (reference sequence). The CDR3 extends over 11 amino acids. CDR3 nucleotides: TGCAGTGCCTGGCTGCGGGAGACCCAGTACTTC. Translation: CSAWLRETQYF.

The rearrangement joins TRBV7-3 to TRBJ1-3; possibly TRBD1 for D (6 bases). The V gene lost 4 bases and the J gene lost 4 bases, with 17 bases spanning the gap. Germline V gene data show CDR1 as SGHTA and CDR2 as FQGTGA. This CDR3 region has 16 residues. The CDR3: CASSSNRVRGGNTIYF. The CDR3 coding sequence is TGTGCCAGCAGCTCCAACAGGGTAAGGGGAGGAAACACCATATATTTT.

The chain joins TRBV29-1 to TRBJ2-7; perhaps TRBD2 as D (6 bases). V was shortened by 4 bases and J by 2 bases, with 9 bases between the two germline ends. Germline CDR1 and CDR2: SQVTM and ANQGSEA. This CDR3 contains 12 residues. CDR3 nucleotides: TGCAGCGTTGGGGGGGAACCCTACGAGCAGTACTTC. Its translation: CSVGGEPYEQYF.